This TCR beta chain is drawn from a study of blood T cells in healthy people across ages (dated by TCRdb to about 2015). In the study overall: Template switching captured roughly one uniquely barcoded TCR beta cDNA molecule per two T cells in model experiments. Using deep sequencing normalized with unique cDNA molecular identifiers, the study measured how TCR beta repertoire diversity changes with age. Four age groups were formed from the donors: young (average about 17 years), middle-aged (approximately 40), aged (roughly 58) and long-lived (82). To avoid experimental bias, donors of different ages were spread randomly across the sequencing lanes. The study analyzed two additional independent replicas of 1 million unique cDNA reads from the same blood draw for two donors, one aged 18 to 30 and one aged 80 or older. General conclusions and limits of the study: Compared with the aged group, the long-lived group had more naive CD4+ T cells, fewer expanded clones and increased TCR diversity, suggesting age selection. There was a strong correlation between observed TCR beta diversity and the percentage of naive T cells measured by flow cytometry. Because donor CMV infection status was unknown, age-related changes in expanded clonotypes were potentially confounded. Total diversity estimates from one million sequenced T cells were considered lower bounds and underestimates. As age increased, observed TCR beta diversity per million T cells dropped in a roughly linear way, and a significant reduction was already evident by age around 41. Conclusive comparison of naive and antigen-experienced compartments was prevented by the profiling of bulk unsorted PBMCs.

Receptor libraries were prepared by 5' RACE. Sequencing instrument: Illumina HiSeq 2500. A second 7 to 11 cycle PCR used a sample-barcoded 5' primer and a J-beta primer mix. A template-switch 5' adaptor carrying 12 random nucleotides introduced a unique molecular identifier onto each TCR beta cDNA molecule. Each sample yielded at least 3 million CDR3-containing paired-end reads. First-strand cDNA synthesis was performed from all RNA using the Mint cDNA synthesis kit, with priming by a TRBC-specific oligonucleotide. Following uracil-DNA glycosylase treatment, all cDNA underwent a first 18-cycle PCR with the universal primers M1SS and BC2_uni_R. In the original analysis: For normalization, 1 million high-quality reads, each with a distinct molecular identifier, were randomly selected from each sample. Instead of being binned into consensus sequences, reads that shared molecular identifiers were thrown out. MiTCR, set to a Q25 quality threshold and the strictest error-elimination algorithm, was used for CDR3 identification, clonotype clustering and error correction. Lower-bound total TCR beta diversity was estimated with a nonparametric unseen species model using Euler transformation. In TCRdb, the public reads were trimmed at Q25 with fastp and aligned with MiXCR, with productive beta chains retained. Rows with a matching CDR3 protein are joined into one entry that keeps the most common DNA and genes. In this record, the V and J calls reflect TCRdb's handling and not the investigators' own analysis. In this sample the table shows 650,000 to 700,000 distinct CDR3 sequences, approximately 30% of which occur a single time. The ten largest clonotypes hold 15% to 17% of the sample.

The roughly 39 donors, aged 6 to 90 years, were systemically healthy Caucasian individuals from Russia. About 9.1 milliliters of peripheral blood were collected from each donor into EDTA-treated Vacutainer tubes. Ficoll-Paque density-gradient centrifugation was used to isolate PBMCs, with at least 6 million obtained per sample. Total RNA, at least 6 micrograms per sample, was extracted from PBMCs with Trizol reagent. The percentages of naive CD45RAhigh/CD27high T cells were determined by flow cytometry on a PBMC aliquot from every donor. The germline V gene (reference sequence) provides CDR1 LGHDT and CDR2 YNNKEL. From its cysteine to its phenylalanine, the CDR3 spans 14 amino acids. Only CDR3 DNA is held: 42 bases, read in frame from base 1. V and J lose 3 bases and 10 bases, and a span of 16 bases separates them. A note on this clonotype: The clone's antigen remains unknown. The record has no base qualities; no much larger clone is one base away.

The TCR comes from a woman at least 80 years old in good health. Donor details come from another sample of the same person, matched by shared clones. The sequence links TRBV3-1 to TRBJ1-5, with the D gene not clear enough to name. Material for sequencing was blood. The CDR3 protein sequence reads: CASSQGPRIYPQHF. The DNA is as follows: TGTGCCAGCAGCCAGGGTCCAAGGATCTATCCCCAGCATTTT.